This T cell receptor beta chain stems from a study of shared clonotypes between healthy human individuals. From germline, CDR1 is MDHEN and CDR2 SYDVKM. Trimming shortened V by 6 bases and J by 0 bases, and 31 bases separated the two germline ends. CDR3 length: 21 residues. Regarding the study as a whole: There were few donors, and this limited the genetic and exposure-history diversity represented. Non-shared clonotypes displayed generation probabilities falling below those of clonotypes present in all four donors. When naive CD4 clonotypes were compared across a handful of donors, 4% to 5.5% were shared.

A remark on this clone: The antigen remains undetermined.

Data came from immunoSEQ multiplex PCR; TCRdb stores just in-frame clones and leaves some out. The sample holds over 700,000 clones, 55% to 75% seen once. This TCR was recovered from a woman aged 25-40 years in good health. What was sequenced was memory CD4+ T cells sorted from blood. Described subset: CD45RA-negative fraction. This chain joins TRBV28 and TRBJ2-3, with a possible D match to TRBD2 (6 bases). The CDR3 region is CASRQQYRIAESQFSTDTQYF. DNA for the CDR3: TGTGCCAGCAGACAACAATACCGGATAGCGGAGAGCCAATTTAGCACAGATACGCAGTATTTT.